The next 18 T cell receptor beta chains were all read from a single sample in a study of glioma-infiltrating T cells after dendritic cell vaccination. Generated by immunoSEQ multiplex PCR, the TCRdb table keeps only in-frame clones and is missing some. The sample contains 90,000 or so clones, 75% to 85% of which appear only once. Time point reported: after dendritic cell vaccination, including at tumor progression/relapse. The sequenced sample was blood, obtained after dendritic cell vaccination. These receptors were taken from a human donor with glioblastoma.

This chain connects TRBV27 to TRBJ2-7, with 7 bases identical to TRBD2. J gave up 3 bases and V 5 bases, and 7 bases lay outside the gene matches. From germline, CDR1 is MNHEY and CDR2 SMNVEV (reference sequence). The CDR3 loop spans 14 amino acids. CDR3 in DNA: TGTGCCAGCAGTCCGAGCGGGGAGGGCTACGAGCAGTACGTC. It yields the protein CASSPSGEGYEQYV.

This clone occurred a few times. The chain has TRBV27 and TRBJ1-1; TRBD1 aligns across 8 bases. Germline V lookup: CDR1 MNHEY, CDR2 SMNVEV (reference sequence). The V gene end was trimmed by 5 bases and the J gene end by 6 bases; junction bases not matched to a gene: 20. This CDR3 spans 18 amino acids. CDR3 bases: TGTGCCAGCAGTCCAATATGGCCCCGGCAGGGGGCACCCCCTGAAGCTTTCTTT. This gives the protein CASSPIWPRQGAPPEAFF.

The chain has TRBV6-1 and TRBJ2-5; TRBD1 matches 10 bases. V was pared by 4 bases and J by 5 bases, with 7 bases of the junction left unmatched. The length of the CDR3 is 15 residues. Germline-derived CDR1 and CDR2 are MNHNS and SASEGT. This CDR3 is CASSVGTGVGETQYF. In nucleotides, the CDR3 is TGTGCCAGCAGTGTAGGGACAGGGGTAGGCGAGACCCAGTACTTC.

The chain carries TRBV7-8 and TRBJ2-5; D is ambiguous. Germline V gene lookup returns CDR1 SGHVS and CDR2 FQNEAQ. Trimming removed 5 bases from V and 1 base from J, with 11 bases in between. CDR3 length: 14 amino acids. The CDR3 here is CASSVMSGQETQYF. The CDR3 DNA is TGTGCCAGCAGCGTTATGTCCGGCCAAGAGACCCAGTACTTC.

The V gene is TRBV5-4, the J gene TRBJ2-5, with TRBD1 matching 10 bases. This CDR3 contains 13 residues. Germline values: CDR1 SGHNT, CDR2 YYREEE (reference sequence). With V trimmed by 7 bases and J by 4 bases, 4 bases remained unmatched. The CDR3 coding sequence is TGTGCCAGCGGACGGGACAGGGGAGAGACCCAGTACTTC. Its protein is CASGRDRGETQYF.

The chain joins TRBV29-1 to TRBJ1-2; TRBD1 matches at 8 bases. Germline V gene lookup returns CDR1 SQVTM and CDR2 ANQGSEA. The CDR3 sequence is 13 residues long. CDR3 in DNA: TGCACCACTTGGGCAGGGGGCTTTAATGGCTACACCTTC. Translated, it gives CTTWAGGFNGYTF.

The chain carries TRBV4-1 and TRBJ1-1; 7 bases are a match to TRBD1. V lost 0 bases and J lost 3; bases outside the gene matches: 19. Germline lookup yields CDR1 MGHRA and CDR2 YSYEKL. This CDR3 contains 20 residues. The CDR3 sequence: CASSQEVPKSTGARDTEAFF. Written as DNA, the CDR3 is TGCGCCAGCAGCCAAGAGGTCCCCAAGAGTACAGGGGCGCGGGACACTGAAGCTTTCTTT.

The V and J genes are TRBV6-5 and TRBJ1-2, with TRBD1 as a possible D gene (5 bases). This CDR3 contains 12 residues. Germline V gene lookup returns CDR1 MNHEY and CDR2 SVGAGI. With 7 bases removed from V and 7 bases from J, the gap between germline ends came to 13 bases. The CDR3 DNA reads TGTGCCAGCAAAGTTGGGGCTGGTGGCTACACCTTC. Translated, it gives CASKVGAGGYTF.

This clone was observed once. This chain links TRBV2 with TRBJ2-5; TRBD2 might be the D (5 bases). The CDR3 consists of 15 residues. Trimming shortened V by 6 bases and J by 0 bases, and 14 bases separated the two germline ends. The germline V gene has CDR1 SNHLY and CDR2 FYNNEI. Here the CDR3 DNA reads TGTGCCAGCAGGGGAGAATACAATTACCAAGAGACCCAGTACTTC. Protein sequence: CASRGEYNYQETQYF.

This clone has a single count. V usage is TRBV7-3 and J usage is TRBJ1-1; D gene unclear. V lost 5 bases and J 1 base, leaving 8 bases between the germline ends. The CDR3 runs 13 residues. Per the germline V gene, CDR1 is SGHTA and CDR2 is FQGTGA. In DNA form, the CDR3 reads TGTGCCAGCAGCCTACAGACGAACACTGAAGCTTTCTTT. Residues: CASSLQTNTEAFF.

The chain employs TRBV6-1 and TRBJ1-5; 11 bases line up with TRBD1. In germline, CDR1 is MNHNS, CDR2 SASEGT. Germline trimming cut 3 bases from V and 5 bases from J; bases unmatched to any gene: 3. This CDR3 comprises 15 residues. The CDR3 loop reads CASSEGTGGYQPQHF. CDR3 nucleotides: TGTGCCAGCAGTGAGGGGACAGGGGGTTATCAGCCCCAGCATTTT.

The chain is built from TRBV27 and TRBJ2-7; D might be TRBD1 (5 bases). The CDR3 is 13 residues long. Germline-derived CDR1 and CDR2 are MNHEY and SMNVEV (reference sequence). Trimming pared 3 bases from V and 3 bases from J, leaving 9 bases between. The chain's CDR3 is CASSFDSLYEQYF. CDR3 in DNA: TGTGCCAGCAGTTTCGACAGCCTCTACGAGCAGTACTTC.

The chain is built from TRBV7-2 and TRBJ2-2; D is unclear. Germline CDR1 SGHTA, CDR2 FQGNSA. The CDR3 contains 15 residues. The V end lost 8 bases, the J end lost 4 bases, and 17 bases lay between the germline ends. CDR3 coding DNA: TGTGCCAGCCTCCCCAGGCAGCAAATCACCGGGGAGCTGTTTTTT. Its translation: CASLPRQQITGELFF.

The CDR3 loop is CASGWRCRGLAGCRYEQYV. The CDR3 nucleotides read TGTGCCAGCGGCTGGCGGTGTAGGGGACTAGCGGGCTGTAGATACGAGCAGTACGTC. The genes are TRBV5-4 and TRBJ2-7, with 12 bases matching TRBD2. Germline-derived CDR1 and CDR2 are SGHNT and YYREEE (reference sequence). V dropped 7 bases and J dropped 4; count of bases not matched to a gene: 21. CDR3 size: 19 residues.

The chain combines TRBV2 with TRBJ1-1; 9 bases align to TRBD1. The V gene's germline CDR1 is SNHLY and CDR2 FYNNEI. V was pared by 7 bases and J by 3 bases, with 3 bases of the junction left unmatched. The CDR3 runs to 13 residues. Here the CDR3 DNA reads TGTGCCAGCAACTACAGGGGGCACACTGAAGCTTTCTTT. It encodes CASNYRGHTEAFF.

J is TRBJ2-7 and V is TRBV25-1, with D unresolved. The V end was cut by 3 bases, the J end by 2 bases, with 17 bases between. Germline-derived CDR1 and CDR2 are MGHDK and SYGVNS. The CDR3 is 16 amino acids. Here the CDR3 DNA reads TGTGCCAGCAGTGAGCCCTCGGGTCCCCCGACCTACGAGCAGTACGTC. Its translation: CASSEPSGPPTYEQYV.

The chain is built from TRBV18 and TRBJ2-5, with D tentatively TRBD1 (6 bases). The length of the CDR3 is 13 residues. Trimming took off 1 base at V and 4 bases at J, with 7 bases between the two ends. Germline CDR1 and CDR2: KGHSH and LQKENI. The CDR3 DNA reads as TGTGCCAGCTCACCACTAGGGGGAGAGACCCAGTACTTC. It encodes CASSPLGGETQYF.

The V call is TRBV5-1, the J call TRBJ1-6; D unclear. Germline loops: CDR1 SGHRS, CDR2 YFSETQ. There are 14 residues in the CDR3. The V gene lost 0 bases and the J gene lost 11 bases, with 12 bases spanning the gap. CDR3 sequence (DNA): TGCGCCAGCAGCTTGGTTGGAGGGTCGACACCCCTCCACTTT. This sequence encodes CASSLVGGSTPLHF.